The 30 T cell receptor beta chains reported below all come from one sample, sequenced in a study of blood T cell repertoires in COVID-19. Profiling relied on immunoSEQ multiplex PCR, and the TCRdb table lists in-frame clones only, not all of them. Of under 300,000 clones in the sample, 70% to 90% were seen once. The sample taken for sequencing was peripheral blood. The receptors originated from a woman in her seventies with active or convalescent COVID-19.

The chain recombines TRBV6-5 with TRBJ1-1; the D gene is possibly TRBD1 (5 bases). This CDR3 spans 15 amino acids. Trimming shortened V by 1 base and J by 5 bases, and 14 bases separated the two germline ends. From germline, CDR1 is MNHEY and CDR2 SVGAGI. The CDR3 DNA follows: TGTGCCAGCAGTTACTGGGGGGTGAGGGGTACTGAAGCTTTCTTT. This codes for CASSYWGVRGTEAFF.

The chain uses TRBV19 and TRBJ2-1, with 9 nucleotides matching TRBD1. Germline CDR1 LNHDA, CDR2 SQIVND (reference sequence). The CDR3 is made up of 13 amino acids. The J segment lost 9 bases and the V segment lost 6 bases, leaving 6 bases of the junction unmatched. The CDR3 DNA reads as TGTGCCAGTAGCCCACAGGGGGCGGTTGAGCAGTTCTTC. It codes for CASSPQGAVEQFF.

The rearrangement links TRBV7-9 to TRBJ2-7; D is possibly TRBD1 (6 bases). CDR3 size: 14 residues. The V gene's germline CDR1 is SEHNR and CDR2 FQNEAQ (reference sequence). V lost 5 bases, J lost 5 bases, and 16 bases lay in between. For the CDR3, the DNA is TGTGCCAGCAGCGGGGGACAAGGACTCCACGAGCAGTACTTC. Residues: CASSGGQGLHEQYF.

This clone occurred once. CDR3 sequence: CASSEQTGWAEKLFF. The CDR3 DNA reads as TGTGCCAGCAGTGAACAGACAGGGTGGGCTGAAAAACTGTTTTTT. This chain uses TRBV25-1 with TRBJ1-4; TRBD1 aligns across 7 bases. This CDR3 has 15 amino acids. CDR1 MGHDK and CDR2 SYGVNS come from the germline V gene. V gave up 2 bases and J gave up 7 bases; unmatched junction bases: 7. Combining the CDR3 with reference TRBV25-1 and TRBJ1-4 gives the whole variable domain EADIYQTPRYLVIGTGKKITLECSQTMGHDKMYWYQQDPGMELHLIHYSYGVNSTEKGDLSSESTVSRIRTEHFPLTLESARPSHTSQYLCASSEQTGWAEKLFFGSGTQLSVL.

CDR3 nucleotides: TGTGCCAGCATAAGGGACAGGGTAACAAACACTGAAGCTTTCTTT. Its translation: CASIRDRVTNTEAFF. V and J are TRBV6-5 and TRBJ1-1; 9 nucleotides line up with TRBD1. CDR3 length equals 15 residues. Germline lookup yields CDR1 MNHEY and CDR2 SVGAGI. Trimming at V came to 7 bases and at J to 2 bases, leaving 8 bases not matched to a gene.

CDR3 in amino acids: CASSQSHNQPQHF. CDR3 DNA sequence: TGTGCCAGCAGCCAATCCCACAATCAGCCCCAGCATTTT. This sequence joins TRBV7-2 and TRBJ1-5; D not certain. The CDR3 loop spans 13 amino acids. CDR1 and CDR2 (germline): SGHTA, FQGNSA. V was pared by 5 bases and J by 3 bases, with 8 bases between. Full variable domain (outside the CDR3, taken from reference TRBV7-2 and TRBJ1-5): GAGVSQSPSNKVTEKGKDVELRCDPISGHTALYWYRQSLGQGLEFLIYFQGNSAPDKSGLPSDRFSAERTGGSVSTLTIQRTQQEDSAVYLCASSQSHNQPQHFGDGTRLSIL.

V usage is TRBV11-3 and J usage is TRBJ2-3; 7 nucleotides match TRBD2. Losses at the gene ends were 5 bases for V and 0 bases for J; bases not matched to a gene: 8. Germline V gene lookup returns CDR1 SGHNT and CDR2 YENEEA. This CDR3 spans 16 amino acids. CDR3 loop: CASSPSGAGSTDTQYF. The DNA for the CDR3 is TGTGCCAGCAGCCCCTCCGGAGCGGGGAGCACAGATACGCAGTATTTT. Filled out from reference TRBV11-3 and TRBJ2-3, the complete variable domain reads EAGVVQSPRYKIIEKKQPVAFWCNPISGHNTLYWYLQNLGQGPELLIRYENEEAVDDSQLPKDRFSAERLKGVDSTLKIQPAELGDSAVYLCASSPSGAGSTDTQYFGPGTRLTVL.

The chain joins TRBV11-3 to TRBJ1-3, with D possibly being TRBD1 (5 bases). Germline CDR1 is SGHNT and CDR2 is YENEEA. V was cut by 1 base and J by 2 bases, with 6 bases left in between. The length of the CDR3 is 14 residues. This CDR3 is CASSLGGTGNTIYF. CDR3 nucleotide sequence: TGTGCCAGCAGCTTAGGGGGCACTGGAAACACCATATATTTT.

The CDR3 bases are TGTGCCAGCATGGGGCAGGGCCGTAATGAAAAACTGTTTTTT. Amino acids: CASMGQGRNEKLFF. The rearrangement links TRBV2 to TRBJ1-4, with D perhaps TRBD1 (5 bases). Trimming removed 7 bases at V and 4 bases at J, with 13 bases between. The CDR3 is made up of 14 amino acids. The germline V gene encodes CDR1 SNHLY and CDR2 FYNNEI.

CDR3 nucleotide sequence: TGTGCCAGCAGCCAAGAACAGGGTCACTGGAACACTGAAGCTTTCTTT. Encoded protein: CASSQEQGHWNTEAFF. The genes are TRBV14 and TRBJ1-1; maybe TRBD1 (6 bases). V lost 0 bases, J lost 1 base, and 12 bases lay in between. CDR1 SGHDN and CDR2 FVKESK come from the germline V gene. This CDR3 has 16 residues.

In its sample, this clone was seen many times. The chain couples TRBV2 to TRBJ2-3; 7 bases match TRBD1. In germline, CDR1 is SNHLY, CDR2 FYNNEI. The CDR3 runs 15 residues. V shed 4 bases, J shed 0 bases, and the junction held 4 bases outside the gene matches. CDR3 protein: CASSGGTASTDTQYF. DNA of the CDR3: TGTGCCAGCAGTGGAGGGACAGCTAGCACAGATACGCAGTATTTT.

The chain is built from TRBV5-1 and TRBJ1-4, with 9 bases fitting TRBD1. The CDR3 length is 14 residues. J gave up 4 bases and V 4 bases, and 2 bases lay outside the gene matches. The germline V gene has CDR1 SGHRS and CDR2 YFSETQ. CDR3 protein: CASSVGQGNEKLFF. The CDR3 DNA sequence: TGCGCCAGCAGCGTGGGACAGGGTAATGAAAAACTGTTTTTT. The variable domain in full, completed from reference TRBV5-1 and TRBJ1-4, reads KAGVTQTPRYLIKTRGQQVTLSCSPISGHRSVSWYQQTPGQGLQFLFEYFSETQRNKGNFPGRFSGRQFSNSRSEMNVSTLELGDSALYLCASSVGQGNEKLFFGSGTQLSVL.

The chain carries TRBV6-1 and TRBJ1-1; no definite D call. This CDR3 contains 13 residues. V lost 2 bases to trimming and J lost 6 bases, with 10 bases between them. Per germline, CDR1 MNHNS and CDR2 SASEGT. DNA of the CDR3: TGTGCCAGCAGTGAAACTCGACAACCTGAAGCTTTCTTT. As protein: CASSETRQPEAFF.

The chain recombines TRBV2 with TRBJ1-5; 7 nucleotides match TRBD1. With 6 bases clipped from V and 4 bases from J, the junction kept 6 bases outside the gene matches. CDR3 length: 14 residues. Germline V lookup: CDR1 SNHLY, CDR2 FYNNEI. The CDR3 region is CASRGDSMNQPQHF. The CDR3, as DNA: TGTGCCAGCAGGGGGGACAGTATGAATCAGCCCCAGCATTTT. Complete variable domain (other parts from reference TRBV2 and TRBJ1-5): EPEVTQTPSHQVTQMGQEVILRCVPISNHLYFYWYRQILGQKVEFLVSFYNNEISEKSEIFDDQFSVERPDGSNFTLKIRSTKLEDSAMYFCASRGDSMNQPQHFGDGTRLSIL.

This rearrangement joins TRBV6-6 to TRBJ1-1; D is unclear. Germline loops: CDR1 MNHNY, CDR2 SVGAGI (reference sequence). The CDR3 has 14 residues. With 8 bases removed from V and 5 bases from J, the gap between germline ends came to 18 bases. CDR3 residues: CASLDTPGGTEAFF. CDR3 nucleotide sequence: TGTGCCAGCCTGGATACTCCTGGAGGGACTGAAGCTTTCTTT.

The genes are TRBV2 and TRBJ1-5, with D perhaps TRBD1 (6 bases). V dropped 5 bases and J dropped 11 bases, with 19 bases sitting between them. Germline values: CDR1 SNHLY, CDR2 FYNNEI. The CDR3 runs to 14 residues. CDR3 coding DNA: TGTGCCAGCAGTTCACAGGGTTCTACGTGGGCCCAGCATTTT. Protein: CASSSQGSTWAQHF.

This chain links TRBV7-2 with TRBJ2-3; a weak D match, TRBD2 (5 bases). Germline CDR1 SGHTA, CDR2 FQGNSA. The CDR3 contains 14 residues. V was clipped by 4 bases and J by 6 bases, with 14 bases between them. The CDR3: CASSSPGSADTQYF. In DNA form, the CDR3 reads TGTGCCAGCAGCTCCCCGGGGAGCGCGGATACGCAGTATTTT. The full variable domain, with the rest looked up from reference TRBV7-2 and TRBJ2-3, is GAGVSQSPSNKVTEKGKDVELRCDPISGHTALYWYRQSLGQGLEFLIYFQGNSAPDKSGLPSDRFSAERTGGSVSTLTIQRTQQEDSAVYLCASSSPGSADTQYFGPGTRLTVL.

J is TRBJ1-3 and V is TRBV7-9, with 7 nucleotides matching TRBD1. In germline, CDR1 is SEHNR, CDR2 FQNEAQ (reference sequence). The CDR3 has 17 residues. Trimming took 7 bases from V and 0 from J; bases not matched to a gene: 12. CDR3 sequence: CASTIVGQFSSGNTIYF. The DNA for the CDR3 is TGTGCCAGCACCATTGTGGGACAGTTCAGCTCTGGAAACACCATATATTTT. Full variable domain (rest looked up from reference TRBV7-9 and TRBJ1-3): DTGVSQNPRHKITKRGQNVTFRCDPISEHNRLYWYRQTLGQGPEFLTYFQNEAQLEKSRLLSDRFSAERPKGSFSTLEIQRTEQGDSAMYLCASTIVGQFSSGNTIYFGEGSWLTVV.

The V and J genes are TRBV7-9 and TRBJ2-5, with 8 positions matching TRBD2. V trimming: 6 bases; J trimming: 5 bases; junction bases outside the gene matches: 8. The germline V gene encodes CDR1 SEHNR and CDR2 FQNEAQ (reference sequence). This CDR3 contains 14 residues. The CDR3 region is CASRRSGGTETQYF. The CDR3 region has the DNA TGTGCCAGCAGGCGGAGCGGGGGAACGGAGACCCAGTACTTC.

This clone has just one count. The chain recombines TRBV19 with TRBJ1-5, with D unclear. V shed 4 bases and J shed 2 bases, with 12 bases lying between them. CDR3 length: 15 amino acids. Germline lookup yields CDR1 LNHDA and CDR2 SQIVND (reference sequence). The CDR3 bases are TGTGCCAGTAGTAGCCCGTGGGGAGGCAATCAGCCCCAGCATTTT. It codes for CASSSPWGGNQPQHF.

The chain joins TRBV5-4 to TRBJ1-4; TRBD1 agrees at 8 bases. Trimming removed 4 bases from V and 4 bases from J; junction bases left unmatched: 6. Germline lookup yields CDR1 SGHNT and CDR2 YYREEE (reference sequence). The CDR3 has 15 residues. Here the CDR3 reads CASSPSTGVNEKLFF. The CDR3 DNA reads TGTGCCAGCAGCCCTTCGACAGGGGTTAATGAAAAACTGTTTTTT.

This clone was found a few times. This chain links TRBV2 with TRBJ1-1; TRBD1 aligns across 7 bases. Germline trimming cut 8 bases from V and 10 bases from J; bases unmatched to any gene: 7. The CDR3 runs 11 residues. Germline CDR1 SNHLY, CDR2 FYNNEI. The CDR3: CASQGGERAFF. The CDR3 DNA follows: TGTGCCAGCCAGGGGGGCGAGCGAGCTTTCTTT.

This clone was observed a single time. The DNA of the CDR3 is TGTGCCAGCAGTTACCCGCAGGGAACGGAGACCCAGTACTTC. Protein: CASSYPQGTETQYF. This chain links TRBV6-2 or TRBV6-3 with TRBJ2-5; the D gene is possibly TRBD1 (5 bases). Germline loops: CDR1 MNHEY, CDR2 SVGEGT. V was shortened by 2 bases and J by 5 bases, with 12 bases between the two germline ends. The CDR3 spans 14 residues.

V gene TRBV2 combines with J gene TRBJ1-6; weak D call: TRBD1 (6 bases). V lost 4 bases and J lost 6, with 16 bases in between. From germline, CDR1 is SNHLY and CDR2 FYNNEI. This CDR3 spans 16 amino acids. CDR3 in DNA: TGTGCCAGCAGTGCCCTGGATCCCAGGGGTAATTCACCCCTCCACTTT. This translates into CASSALDPRGNSPLHF.

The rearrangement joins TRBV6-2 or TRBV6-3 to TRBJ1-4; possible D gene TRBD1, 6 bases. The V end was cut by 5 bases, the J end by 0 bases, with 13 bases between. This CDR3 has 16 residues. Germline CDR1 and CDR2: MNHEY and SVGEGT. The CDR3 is CASSAPRTATNEKLFF. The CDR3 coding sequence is TGTGCCAGCAGTGCCCCAAGGACAGCAACTAATGAAAAACTGTTTTTT.

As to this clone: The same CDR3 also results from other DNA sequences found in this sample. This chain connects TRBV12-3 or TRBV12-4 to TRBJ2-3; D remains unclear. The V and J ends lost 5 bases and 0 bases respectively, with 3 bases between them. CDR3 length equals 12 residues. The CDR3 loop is CASSPSTDTQYF. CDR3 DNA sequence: TGTGCCAGCAGTCCTAGCACAGATACGCAGTATTTT.

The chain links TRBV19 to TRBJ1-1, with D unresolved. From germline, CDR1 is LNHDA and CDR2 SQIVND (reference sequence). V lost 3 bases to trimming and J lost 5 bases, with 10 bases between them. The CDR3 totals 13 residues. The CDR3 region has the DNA TGTGCCAGTAGTATGGGGAGAGGGACTGAAGCTTTCTTT. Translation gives CASSMGRGTEAFF.

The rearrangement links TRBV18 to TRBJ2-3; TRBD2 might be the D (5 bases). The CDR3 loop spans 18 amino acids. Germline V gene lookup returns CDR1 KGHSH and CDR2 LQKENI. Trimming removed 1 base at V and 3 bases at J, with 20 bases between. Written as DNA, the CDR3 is TGTGCCAGCTCACCACTATTGGGGAGCAGGTCACGTACAGATACGCAGTATTTT. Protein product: CASSPLLGSRSRTDTQYF.

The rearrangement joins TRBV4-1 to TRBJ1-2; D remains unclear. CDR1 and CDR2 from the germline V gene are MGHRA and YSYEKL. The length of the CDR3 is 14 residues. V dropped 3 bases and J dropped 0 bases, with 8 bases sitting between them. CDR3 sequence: CASSHTDTNYGYTF. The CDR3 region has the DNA TGCGCCAGCAGCCACACAGACACTAACTATGGCTACACCTTC.

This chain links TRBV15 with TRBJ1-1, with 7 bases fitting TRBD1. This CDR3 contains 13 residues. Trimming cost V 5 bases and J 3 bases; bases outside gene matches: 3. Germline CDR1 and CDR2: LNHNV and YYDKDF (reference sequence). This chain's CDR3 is CATSGTGDTEAFF. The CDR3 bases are TGTGCCACCAGCGGAACAGGGGACACTGAAGCTTTCTTT.